This T cell receptor beta chain was recovered during a study of T cell responses to AZD1222 COVID-19 vaccine. Study-level results: Only six or seven AZD1222 recipients were seropositive at baseline.

This clone was detected a few times. Its antigen is undetermined. Using immunoSEQ multiplex PCR, the repertoire was profiled, and TCRdb retains in-frame clones only, with some absent. The top ten hold approximately 5.6% of the sample, which has fewer than 90,000 clones, around 84% seen once. Per the germline V gene, CDR1 is SGHVS and CDR2 is FQNEAQ. J was trimmed by 0 bases and V by 7 bases; bases with no gene match: 9. The CDR3 contains 16 residues. The TCR comes from an adult who received the AZD1222 COVID-19 vaccine. This sequence joins TRBV7-8 and TRBJ2-1; 7 nucleotides match TRBD2. The input for sequencing was peripheral blood, taken 28 days after the second AZD1222 dose. The CDR3 sequence is CASTSPGGSSYNEQFF. The CDR3 nucleotides are TGTGCCAGCACCTCTCCCGGGGGGAGCTCCTACAATGAGCAGTTCTTC.